The present T cell receptor beta chain was sequenced within a study of cytomegalovirus exposure and HLA in healthy donors. Vbeta (60) and Jbeta (13) primers were used in the PCR. The method was immunoSEQ multiplex PCR; TCRdb's version includes in-frame clones alone and lacks a portion of them. The sample carries around 170,000 clones, roughly 80% recorded once. Trimming removed 8 bases from V and 5 bases from J; junction bases left unmatched: 8. The CDR3 contains 15 residues. The germline gives CDR1 GTSNPN, CDR2 SVGIG (reference sequence). Specimen: PBMCs. The TCR sequence derives from a man aged 50-60 years in good health and CMV-seropositive. The chain uses TRBV30 and TRBJ2-5; 16 bases map to TRBD2. This chain's CDR3 is CARKGTSGRGETQYF. The DNA of the CDR3 is TGTGCCCGTAAGGGGACTAGCGGGAGGGGCGAGACCCAGTACTTC.